This entry describes one T cell receptor beta chain. Its antigen remains unidentified. Per-nucleotide qualities are absent, and no much larger clonotype sits a single base away. These data are taken from a study of OX40 agonist ivuxolimab in advanced cancers. Regarding the research as a whole: The costimulatory receptor OX40 (CD134) was targeted by ivuxolimab, a fully human IgG2 agonistic monoclonal antibody. Partial responses occurred in three dose-escalation patients, of whom one had hepatocellular carcinoma and two had cutaneous melanoma. The point of sequencing TCRbeta in the periphery was to test whether ivuxolimab changed TCR sequence diversity and drove clonal T-cell expansion. Of the approximately 54 dose-escalation patients, hepatocellular carcinoma was present in some 19, melanoma in roughly 15, renal cell carcinoma in 9 and head and neck cancer in 9. Patients were allowed to have had prior anti-PD-1, anti-PD-L1 or anti-CTLA-4 therapy, and approximately 40% of the dose-escalation patients had previously received checkpoint inhibitors. In the dose-escalation cohort, around four fifths of patients were male, and the mean age was around 60 years with a range of roughly 23 to 79. The paper covers the monotherapy dose-escalation part of the phase I ivuxolimab trial, which included N ≈ 50 patients. Intravenous ivuxolimab was administered to patients every 2 weeks at six dose levels: 0.01, 0.1, 0.3, 1.5, 3 and 10 mg/kg. Study-wide conclusions, independent of this receptor: At doses of 0.1 to 3.0 mg/kg, clonal expansion of both CD4+ and CD8+ T cells in blood was seen between baseline and week 6. After ivuxolimab, more expanded clones were found on average in CD8+ T cells than in CD4+ T cells. Low levels of normalized T-cell clonal expansion were also seen in some patients who did not respond. Antigen specificity was not determined for the clonally expanded peripheral T cells. Partial responders in the 0.1-3.0 mg/kg groups had among the lowest normalized peripheral clonal expansion, especially among CD8+ T cells.

The trial excluded patients who had a history of autoimmune disease or were on systemic immunosuppression. Peripheral blood for TCR sequencing was collected from all dose cohorts at baseline, on cycle 4 day 1, and on cycle 7 day 1. Samples were obtained from an open-label, multicenter, first-in-human phase I dose-escalation trial of ivuxolimab. Adults with locally advanced or metastatic melanoma, renal cell carcinoma, hepatocellular carcinoma or head and neck squamous cell carcinoma were enrolled in the trial. Before TCR sequencing, CD4+ T cells and CD8+ T cells from peripheral blood were sorted into separate populations. To sequence the TCRbeta CDR3 region, genomic DNA was isolated from the sorted cells. TCRbeta CDR3 regions were sequenced using the immunoSEQ Assay. This is the immuneACCESS table as TCRdb keeps it, with only in-frame sequences that have V and J called. A part of the clones is gone; compared with another copy, unresolved V genes explain less than half, and the rest is unexplained. The sample records about 88,000 clones, about 85% of which are singletons. The ten most abundant clones make up approximately 0.2% of the sample.

Based on the germline V gene, the CDR1 and CDR2 sequences are SGHRS and YFSETQ. The V and J ends are trimmed by 4 bases and 7 bases, leaving 12 bases between them. The CDR3 goes from the cysteine to the phenylalanine over 13 residues. Left in the record is the CDR3 DNA by itself, 39 bases read in frame from the first base. This sample comprised CD4+ or CD8+ T cells sorted from blood, obtained in a trial of the OX40 agonist ivuxolimab. This sequence was found in an adult with an advanced solid tumor such as melanoma, head and neck, liver or kidney cancer. The chain is made from TRBV5-1 and TRBJ1-5; the D gene is perhaps TRBD1, on 6 matching bases. The sequenced DNA: TGCGCCAGCAGCGCACAGGGTCGACAGCCCCAGCATTTT. Its product reads: CASSAQGRQPQHF. The full variable domain, completed from the reference TRBV5-1 and TRBJ1-5 proteins outside the CDR3, reads KAGVTQTPRYLIKTRGQQVTLSCSPISGHRSVSWYQQTPGQGLQFLFEYFSETQRNKGNFPGRFSGRQFSNSRSEMNVSTLELGDSALYLCASSAQGRQPQHFGDGTRLSIL.